This T cell receptor (beta chain) was captured by sequencing in a study of shared clonotypes between healthy human individuals. At the level of the study: Plates per donor: three CD4 naive, three CD4 memory, two CD8 naive, one CD8 memory. Points from the study as a whole: Among a few donors, roughly 5% of naive CD4 clonotypes were found in common.

Looked up from germline, CDR1 is MNHEY and CDR2 is SVGAGI. The CDR3 totals 15 residues. The V end was cut by 5 bases, the J end by 2 bases, with 13 bases between. The donor cohort consisted entirely of Caucasian adults residing in Nashville, Tennessee. It was across several immunoSEQ plates that each subset's genomic DNA was evenly split. Produced via immunoSEQ multiplex PCR; TCRdb's table is partial and in-frame only. The sample gives 2 million to 2.5 million clones, 90% to 95% of which show up once; under 0.15% is in the top ten. With regard to this clone: No antigen is known for it.

This sequence originates from a young man in good health. The chain carries TRBV6-5 and TRBJ1-5; no clear D. The sample consisted of naive CD4+ T cells sorted from blood. Subset: CD45RA+ positively selected. CDR3 bases: TGTGCCAGCAGTCGCGGACGGTGGGGCAATCAGCCCCAGCATTTT. It is translated as CASSRGRWGNQPQHF.